This T cell receptor (beta chain) emerged from a study of cytomegalovirus exposure and HLA in healthy donors. Study in general: In terms of ancestry, the Caucasian-associated cluster contained around 79% of the approximately 420 genotyped donors.

Use of 60 Vbeta and 13 Jbeta primers characterized the PCR. Produced via immunoSEQ multiplex PCR; TCRdb's table is partial and in-frame only. The sample yields about 160,000 clones, about 76% seen once. Of note for this clone: What it recognizes is unknown.

The study's findings and limits: The investigators catalogued under 200 TCR beta chains as cytomegalovirus-associated.

CDR1 is MGHRA, CDR2 YSYEKL, per germline. This CDR3 is 15 amino acids long. The sequenced material came from PBMCs. The clonotype was recovered from a female donor in good health and CMV-seronegative. The chain recombines TRBV4-1 with TRBJ2-5, with D perhaps matching TRBD1 (5 bases). The end of the DNA aligns better with TRBJ2-7, so the J call may be wrong. The CDR3 spells CASSRLGQGVYEQYF. DNA of the CDR3: TGCGCCAGCAGCCGGTTAGGGCAGGGTGTCTACGAGCAGTACTTC.